One and the same sample provided the 16 T cell receptor beta chains below, sequenced in a study of cytomegalovirus exposure and HLA in healthy donors. The PCR employed 60 Vbeta primers together with 13 Jbeta primers. Sequencing used immunoSEQ multiplex PCR; TCRdb keeps in-frame clones, though not all of them. In the table there are roughly 200,000 clones, just under 80% of which are singletons. What was sequenced was PBMCs. These receptors were obtained from a female donor in good health and CMV-seronegative.

In this sample, this clone turned up a few times. The rearrangement uses TRBV15 and TRBJ1-4; a possible D gene is TRBD1 (5 bases). The germline gives CDR1 LNHNV, CDR2 YYDKDF (reference sequence). The CDR3 is 13 residues long. V lost 7 bases and J lost 4, with 10 bases in between. CDR3 bases: TGTGCCACCAACCCGGGACTTAATGAAAAACTGTTTTTT. It yields the protein CATNPGLNEKLFF. Drawing the rest from reference TRBV15 and TRBJ1-4, the complete variable domain is DAMVIQNPRYQVTQFGKPVTLSCSQTLNHNVMYWYQQKSSQAPKLLFHYYDKDFNNEADTPDNFQSRRPNTSFCFLDIRSPGLGDTAMYLCATNPGLNEKLFFGSGTQLSVL.

This clone was seen ten or more times. The CDR3 protein is CATSLIRQAVYEQYF. CDR3 nucleotide sequence: TGTGCCACCAGTCTCATTCGGCAGGCAGTGTACGAGCAGTACTTC. The chain has TRBV15 and TRBJ2-7; no clear D. The CDR3 spans 15 residues. Germline V gives CDR1 LNHNV, CDR2 YYDKDF (reference sequence). Deletions cut 6 bases from V and 4 bases from J, with 19 bases between.

The rearrangement uses TRBV6-1 and TRBJ1-2, with TRBD1 matching 9 bases. V was pared by 3 bases and J by 7 bases, with 12 bases of the junction left unmatched. The CDR3 runs to 16 residues. Germline CDR1 reads MNHNS; CDR2 reads SASEGT. For the CDR3, the DNA is TGTGCCAGCAGTGACCTACTAGGGACAGGGAGAGCTGGCTACACCTTC. Its protein product is CASSDLLGTGRAGYTF.

This clone was observed a few times. The J gene is TRBJ1-4, the V gene TRBV2; no firm D call. This CDR3 contains 12 residues. Per germline, CDR1 SNHLY and CDR2 FYNNEI. V shed 2 bases and J shed 7 bases, with 5 bases lying between them. As DNA, the CDR3 is TGTGCCAGCAGTGAATCCGGTGAAAAACTGTTTTTT. Translating it yields CASSESGEKLFF.

CDR3 residues: CASSFRTGAQEQFF. The DNA of the CDR3 is TGTGCCAGCAGCTTCCGGACAGGGGCACAGGAGCAGTTCTTC. The chain combines TRBV5-4 with TRBJ2-1; 9 bases are a match to TRBD1. Germline values: CDR1 SGHNT, CDR2 YYREEE (reference sequence). The CDR3 is 14 amino acids. Germline trimming cut 2 bases from V and 10 bases from J; bases unmatched to any gene: 7. Supplemented by reference TRBV5-4 and TRBJ2-1, the full variable domain reads ETGVTQSPTHLIKTRGQQVTLRCSSQSGHNTVSWYQQALGQGPQFIFQYYREEENGRGNFPPRFSGLQFPNYSSELNVNALELDDSALYLCASSFRTGAQEQFFGPGTRLTVL.

This rearrangement joins TRBV5-6 to TRBJ2-1, with D uncertain. CDR1 SGHDT and CDR2 YYEEEE come from the germline V gene. The CDR3 is 15 residues long. Deletions cut 0 bases from V and 9 bases from J, with 16 bases between. The CDR3 loop reads CASSLDLGVPSEQFF. CDR3 DNA sequence: TGTGCCAGCAGCTTGGATTTAGGAGTCCCCTCTGAGCAGTTCTTC.

V usage is TRBV27 and J usage is TRBJ2-1, with 8 bases matching TRBD2. Per the germline V gene, CDR1 is MNHEY and CDR2 is SMNVEV (reference sequence). The CDR3 sequence is 15 residues long. After removal of 2 bases from V and 9 bases from J, the junction contained 9 bases not matched to a gene. CDR3 DNA: TGTGCCAGCAGTTTAGCAGCGGGAGAGTTAGGTGAGCAGTTCTTC. Its protein is CASSLAAGELGEQFF.

The genes are TRBV5-1 and TRBJ2-4, with TRBD1 matching 11 bases. The germline gives CDR1 SGHRS, CDR2 YFSETQ. With V trimmed by 4 bases and J by 5 bases, 5 bases remained unmatched. The CDR3 has 15 residues. CDR3 sequence: CASSGRTGGENIQYF. The CDR3 bases are TGCGCCAGCAGCGGTAGGACAGGGGGCGAAAACATTCAGTACTTC.

The chain joins TRBV5-1 to TRBJ2-7, with 12 bases matching TRBD2. Germline assignment: CDR1 SGHRS and CDR2 YFSETQ. Unmatched junction bases numbered 6, after V lost 4 bases and J lost 4 bases. CDR3 length equals 15 residues. The CDR3 region is CASSQTGTSGYEQYF. CDR3 in DNA: TGCGCCAGCAGCCAGACCGGGACTAGCGGGTACGAGCAGTACTTC.

This chain connects TRBV7-2 to TRBJ1-2; 8 bases align to TRBD1. The CDR3 covers 13 residues. J lost 6 bases, V lost 7 bases, and 7 bases had no gene match. CDR1 is SGHTA, CDR2 FQGNSA, per germline. The DNA for the CDR3 is TGTGCCAGCATCCCACCAGGGGGCAATGGCTACACCTTC. Its protein is CASIPPGGNGYTF.

Note on this clone: This likely reflects a read error, since a far larger clone is one base away. The V gene is TRBV4-2, the J gene TRBJ2-7; D gene ambiguous. Looked up from germline, CDR1 is LGHNA and CDR2 is YNFKEQ. The CDR3 is 13 amino acids. CDR3 sequence (DNA): TGTGTCAGCAGCCCCCCGACTCCCTACGAGCAGTACTTC. Residues: CVSSPPTPYEQYF.

V usage is TRBV27 and J usage is TRBJ2-7; D is possibly TRBD2 (5 bases). The CDR3 loop spans 12 amino acids. V was shortened by 6 bases and J by 1 base, with 7 bases between the two germline ends. Germline lookup yields CDR1 MNHEY and CDR2 SMNVEV (reference sequence). DNA for the CDR3: TGTGCCAGCAGCGGAGGTTCCTACGAGCAGTACTTC. This translates into CASSGGSYEQYF.

This rearrangement joins TRBV27 to TRBJ1-2; D may be TRBD1 (5 bases). V gave up 5 bases and J gave up 5 bases, with 21 bases separating them. Germline CDR1 reads MNHEY; CDR2 reads SMNVEV (reference sequence). This CDR3 spans 16 amino acids. The CDR3 protein is CASSPDVGGEGYGYTF. CDR3 sequence (DNA): TGTGCCAGCAGTCCCGACGTAGGAGGGGAGGGATATGGCTACACCTTC.

This chain links TRBV4-3 with TRBJ2-3; 9 bases fit TRBD1. The V gene end was trimmed by 4 bases and the J gene end by 4 bases; junction bases not matched to a gene: 6. Germline V gene lookup returns CDR1 LGHNA and CDR2 YSLEER. The CDR3 is 15 amino acids. CDR3 sequence (DNA): TGCGCCAGCAGCCGGGACAGGGAATTAGCAGATACGCAGTATTTT. Its translation: CASSRDRELADTQYF.

The genes are TRBV5-4 and TRBJ2-6; D is undetermined. CDR1 and CDR2 (germline): SGHNT, YYREEE (reference sequence). V gave up 0 bases and J gave up 3 bases, with 19 bases separating them. The CDR3 contains 19 residues. CDR3 DNA: TGTGCCAGCAGCTTGGCCCAAGCCACTCCCGGGTTTGGGGCCAACGTCCTGACTTTC. Protein: CASSLAQATPGFGANVLTF.

V usage is TRBV11-2 and J usage is TRBJ2-5; 7 bases match TRBD1. With V trimmed by 3 bases and J by 4 bases, 8 bases remained unmatched. CDR3 length equals 15 residues. Germline loops: CDR1 SGHAT, CDR2 FQNNGV. The CDR3 reads CASSFQGTVGETQYF. In DNA, the CDR3 is TGTGCCAGCAGCTTTCAGGGGACAGTCGGAGAGACCCAGTACTTC.